This TCR beta chain was retrieved from a study of T-cell reconstitution after alpha-beta-depleted transplantation in children. This clonotype was recorded at least ten times. The germline V gene encodes CDR1 KGHDR and CDR2 SFDVKD. The CDR3 has 18 amino acids. Trimming cost V 2 bases and J 4 bases; bases outside gene matches: 9. This sample's TCRbeta library carried unique molecular identifier barcodes. A single record per CDR3 protein comes from TCRdb applying MiXCR to the PCR reads. The sample records roughly 400,000 distinct CDR3 sequences, roughly 22% being singletons. This receptor was obtained from a human donor who donated a stem cell graft to a child with acute myeloid leukemia. The chain combines TRBV24-1 with TRBJ2-3, with 12 bases that match TRBD2. Specimen: PBMCs from the stem cell graft donor, collected from the stem cell graft. DNA for the CDR3: TGTGCCACCAGTGATTGGACTAGCGGGACATTCCGGGCAGATACGCAGTATTTT. This codes for CATSDWTSGTFRADTQYF.